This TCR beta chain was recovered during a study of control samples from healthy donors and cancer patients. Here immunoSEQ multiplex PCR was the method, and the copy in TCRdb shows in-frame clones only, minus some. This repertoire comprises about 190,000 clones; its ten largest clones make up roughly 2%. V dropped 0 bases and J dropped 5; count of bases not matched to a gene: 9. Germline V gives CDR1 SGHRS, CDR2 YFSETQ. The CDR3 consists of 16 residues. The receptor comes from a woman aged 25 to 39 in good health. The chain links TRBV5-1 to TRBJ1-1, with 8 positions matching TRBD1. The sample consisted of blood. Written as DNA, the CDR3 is TGCGCCAGCAGCTTGGTTTCTAGGCAGGGGGCAACTGAAGCTTTCTTT. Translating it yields CASSLVSRQGATEAFF.